This passage covers 5 T cell receptor beta chains from one sample sequenced in a study of T cells after posttransplantation cyclophosphamide. The table came from immunoSEQ multiplex PCR; TCRdb's copy has only in-frame clones and leaves some out. The sample includes approximately 47,000 clones, roughly 92% seen only once; the top ten take roughly 2.9%. Sequenced input: PBMCs. The receptors come from a woman aged 50 to 60 in good health and a related stem cell transplant donor.

The V and J genes are TRBV19 and TRBJ1-1; D uncertain. CDR1 and CDR2 from the germline V gene are LNHDA and SQIVND (reference sequence). The CDR3 is made up of 12 amino acids. Trimming cost V 3 bases and J 3 bases, with 5 bases left between them. The CDR3 reads CASSMRDTEAFF. The CDR3 DNA sequence: TGTGCCAGTAGTATGAGGGACACTGAAGCTTTCTTT.

This chain uses TRBV29-1 with TRBJ1-4, with TRBD1 matching 12 bases. CDR1 is SQVTM and CDR2 is ANQGSEA in the germline V gene. This CDR3 region has 15 residues. J lost 7 bases, V lost 6 bases, and 9 bases had no gene match. The chain's CDR3 is CSVAGTGGGSEKLFF. The CDR3 DNA reads TGCAGCGTCGCCGGGACAGGGGGCGGGAGTGAAAAACTGTTTTTT.

V gene TRBV19 combines with J gene TRBJ1-3, with D possibly being TRBD1 (6 bases). The CDR3 has 16 residues. Germline V CDR1 and CDR2: LNHDA, SQIVND (reference sequence). Trimming shortened V by 3 bases and J by 3 bases, and 15 bases separated the two germline ends. The CDR3 here is CASSISGTQSGNTIYF. CDR3 DNA sequence: TGTGCCAGTAGTATCTCCGGGACACAGAGTGGAAACACCATATATTTT.

A few counts support this clone. This chain connects TRBV9 to TRBJ2-5; D remains ambiguous. Germline values: CDR1 SGDLS, CDR2 YYNGEE. The CDR3 extends over 15 amino acids. Trimming stripped 0 bases from V and 0 bases from J, with 9 bases between. The CDR3 DNA reads as TGTGCCAGCAGCGTAGCCCCCGACAACCAAGAGACCCAGTACTTC. Encoded protein: CASSVAPDNQETQYF.

This clone was found once. The chain recombines TRBV7-6 with TRBJ1-4; D is uncertain. There are 14 residues in the CDR3. Trimming cost V 2 bases and J 7 bases, with 11 bases left between them. Germline V gives CDR1 SGHVS, CDR2 FNYEAQ. The CDR3 DNA reads TGTGCCAGCAGCTTAAGCAGGTTTAGTGAAAAACTGTTTTTT. This codes for CASSLSRFSEKLFF. The complete variable domain, with remaining parts taken from reference TRBV7-6 and TRBJ1-4, reads GAGVSQSPRYKVTKRGQDVALRCDPISGHVSLYWYRQALGQGPEFLTYFNYEAQQDKSGLPNDRFSAERPEGSISTLTIQRTEQRDSAMYRCASSLSRFSEKLFFGSGTQLSVL.